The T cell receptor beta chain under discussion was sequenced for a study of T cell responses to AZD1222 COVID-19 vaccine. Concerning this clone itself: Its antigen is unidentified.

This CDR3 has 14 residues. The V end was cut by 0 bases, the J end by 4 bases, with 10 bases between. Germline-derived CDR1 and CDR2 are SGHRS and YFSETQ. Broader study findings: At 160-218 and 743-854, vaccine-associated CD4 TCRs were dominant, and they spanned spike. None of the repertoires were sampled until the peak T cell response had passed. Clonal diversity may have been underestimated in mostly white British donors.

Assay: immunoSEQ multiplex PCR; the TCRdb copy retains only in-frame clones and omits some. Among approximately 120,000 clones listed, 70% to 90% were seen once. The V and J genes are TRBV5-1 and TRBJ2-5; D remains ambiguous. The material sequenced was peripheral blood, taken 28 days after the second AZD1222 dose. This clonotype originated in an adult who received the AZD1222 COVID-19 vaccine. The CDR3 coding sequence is TGCGCCAGCAGCTTGGAGCCCCCCGTAGAGACCCAGTACTTC. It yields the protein CASSLEPPVETQYF.